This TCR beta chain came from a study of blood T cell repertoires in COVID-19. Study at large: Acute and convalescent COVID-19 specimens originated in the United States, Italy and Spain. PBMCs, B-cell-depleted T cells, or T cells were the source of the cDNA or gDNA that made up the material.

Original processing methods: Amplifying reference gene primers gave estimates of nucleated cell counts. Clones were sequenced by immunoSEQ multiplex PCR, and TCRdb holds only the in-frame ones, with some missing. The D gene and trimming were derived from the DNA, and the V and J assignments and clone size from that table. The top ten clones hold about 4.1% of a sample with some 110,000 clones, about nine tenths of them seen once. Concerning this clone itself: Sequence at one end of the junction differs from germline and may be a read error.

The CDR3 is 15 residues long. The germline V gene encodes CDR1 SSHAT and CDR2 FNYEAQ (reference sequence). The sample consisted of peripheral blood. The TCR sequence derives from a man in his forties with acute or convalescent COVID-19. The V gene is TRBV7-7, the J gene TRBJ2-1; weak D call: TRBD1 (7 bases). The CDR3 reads CASSLGGNRGNEQFF. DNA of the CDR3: TGTGCTAGCAGCTTAGGAGGGAACAGGGGCAATGAGCAGTTCTTC.